This T cell receptor (beta chain) is drawn from a study of T cell repertoires in cytomegalovirus infection. About the research overall: In public TCR beta signatures, there were indications of both CMV infection and matching HLA type.

This clonotype was recorded once. The antigen remains undetermined. The conserved phenylalanine or tryptophan normally closing the CDR3 is absent here, so this likely arose from a read error. TCRdb re-called the reads with MiXCR, one entry per CDR3 protein. The sample has around 70,000 distinct CDR3 sequences, roughly 28% seen once; the top ten hold 59%. Germline CDR1 reads LNHNV; CDR2 reads YYDKDF (reference sequence). Trimming at V came to 1 base and at J to 3 bases, leaving 5 bases not matched to a gene. The CDR3 is 15 amino acids. The study's findings and limits: Based on cumulative public TCR beta family frequency, carriers of CMV plus the relevant HLA were identified. The ex vivo response was dominated by HLA-C-restricted CMV-specific TCR beta clonotypes.

This receptor was obtained from a human donor in good health (CMV status not recorded). Some clones in this sample may be carry-over from other donors' samples. The material was CD8+ T cells from cultured PBMCs, obtained from culture after CMV antigen stimulation. This rearrangement joins TRBV15 to TRBJ2-5; 7 nucleotides line up with TRBD2. CDR3 bases: TGTGCCACCAGCAGAGGGGAGGGAAGGAAAGAGACCCAGTACTTA. This gives the protein CATSRGEGRKETQYL.